The rows below give T cell receptor beta chains drawn from one sample of a study of long-term antiretroviral therapy in people with HIV. The method was immunoSEQ multiplex PCR; TCRdb's version includes in-frame clones alone and lacks a portion of them. The data show about 12,000 clones, over 70% seen once. Material: unsorted PBMCs, obtained 0.8 years before starting antiretroviral therapy. These receptors came from a woman aged 40-49 years with HIV. Both conserved end residues are part of each CDR3. Fields, in order: D gene, V gene, clone size, J gene, CDR3 length, CDR3 protein, CDR3 DNA. The D gene is left open where the match is weak. Not all rows give a size; the values are once, few, many and, for expanded clones, a class.

TRBD2	TRBV14	-	TRBJ2-5	16	CASSTSGRRLFETQYF	TGTGCCAGCAGCACTAGCGGGAGGCGGTTATTTGAGACCCAGTACTTC
-	TRBV4-3	-	TRBJ1-2	15	CASSQDSQINYGYTF	TGCGCCAGCAGCCAAGATTCCCAGATTAACTATGGCTACACCTTC
-	TRBV9	-	TRBJ1-1	14	CASSIDPGSTEAFF	TGTGCCAGCAGCATAGACCCCGGGAGCACTGAAGCTTTCTTT
TRBD1	TRBV5-8	-	TRBJ2-3	16	CASSLGTGATTDTQYF	TGTGCCAGCAGCTTGGGGACAGGGGCGACAACAGATACGCAGTATTTT
TRBD2	TRBV19	-	TRBJ2-5	15	CASSIVAGGWETQYF	TGTGCCAGTAGTATAGTGGCGGGAGGCTGGGAGACCCAGTACTTC
TRBD1	TRBV5-6	few	TRBJ1-5	16	CASSSGQATADQPQHF	TGTGCCAGCAGCTCGGGACAGGCGACAGCTGATCAGCCCCAGCATTTT
TRBD2	TRBV19	few	TRBJ2-3	16	CASSPLAGAVLDTQYF	TGTGCCAGTAGTCCCCTAGCGGGAGCTGTCCTAGATACGCAGTATTTT
-	TRBV5-1	few	TRBJ1-5	13	CASSLGGGEPQHF	TGCGCCAGCAGCTTGGGGGGCGGGGAGCCCCAGCATTTT
TRBD1	TRBV6-5	-	TRBJ2-1	16	CASSYVRTGLGNEQFF	TGTGCCAGCAGTTACGTTAGGACAGGGTTGGGGAATGAGCAGTTCTTC
TRBD2	TRBV5-1	-	TRBJ2-1	16	CASSFLVAGGGNEQFF	TGCGCCAGCAGCTTTCTCGTAGCGGGAGGGGGGAATGAGCAGTTCTTC
-	TRBV5-6	-	TRBJ2-1	12	CASSLEEGEQFF	TGTGCCAGCAGCTTGGAGGAAGGTGAGCAGTTCTTC
TRBD2	TRBV6-5	-	TRBJ2-1	15	CASTTRGGSGDEQFF	TGTGCCAGCACCACTCGGGGGGGCTCGGGGGATGAGCAGTTCTTC
TRBD2	TRBV7-2	-	TRBJ2-1	18	CASSLTGGPSGRYNEQFF	TGTGCCAGCAGCTTAACGGGCGGTCCTAGCGGGAGATACAATGAGCAGTTCTTC
TRBD2	TRBV11-2	-	TRBJ2-7	14	CASSQPGLDYEQYF	TGTGCCAGCAGCCAGCCGGGACTAGACTACGAGCAGTACTTC
TRBD1	TRBV29-1	once	TRBJ2-7	14	CSVQGTGRSYEQYF	TGCAGCGTTCAGGGGACAGGTAGATCCTACGAGCAGTACTTC
TRBD1	TRBV7-9	few	TRBJ2-2	17	CASSLVVQGTNTGELFF	TGTGCCAGCAGCTTAGTAGTACAGGGGACGAACACCGGGGAGCTGTTTTTT
-	TRBV7-2	few	TRBJ2-4	15	CASSLVLEYGNIQYF	TGTGCCAGCAGCTTAGTACTAGAGTACGGAAACATTCAGTACTTC
-	TRBV11-2	-	TRBJ2-2	15	CASSLLRGHTGELFF	TGTGCCAGCAGCTTACTTCGAGGCCACACCGGGGAGCTGTTTTTT
TRBD1	TRBV10-3	-	TRBJ1-2	13	CAIPGQGLGGYTF	TGTGCCATCCCGGGACAGGGGCTTGGTGGCTACACCTTC
TRBD1	TRBV5-1	-	TRBJ2-1	18	CASSSPITGASSYNEQFF	TGCGCCAGCAGCTCTCCTATTACAGGGGCGAGCTCCTACAATGAGCAGTTCTTC
-	TRBV27	-	TRBJ1-2	16	CASSLMPQTGFRGYTF	TGTGCCAGCAGTTTAATGCCCCAAACAGGCTTTAGAGGCTACACCTTC
TRBD2	TRBV6-5	-	TRBJ2-1	15	CASSPGLADYNEQFF	TGTGCCAGCAGTCCGGGACTAGCGGACTACAATGAGCAGTTCTTC
-	TRBV18	-	TRBJ2-6	17	CASSGGRPLSGANVLTF	TGTGCCAGCTCAGGTGGCAGGCCTCTCTCCGGGGCCAACGTCCTGACTTTC
-	TRBV27	-	TRBJ2-7	15	CASSYGTPGPYEQYF	TGTGCCAGCAGTTACGGGACACCCGGACCTTACGAGCAGTACTTC
-	TRBV11-3	-	TRBJ2-1	14	CASSLGFNYNEQFF	TGTGCCAGCAGCTTAGGGTTTAACTACAATGAGCAGTTCTTC
TRBD2	TRBV5-4	-	TRBJ2-7	15	CASSSLAGEAYEQYF	TGTGCCAGCAGCTCCCTAGCGGGAGAGGCCTACGAGCAGTACTTC
-	TRBV19	-	TRBJ1-5	14	CASSHGTSNQPQHF	TGTGCCAGTTCTCATGGGACGAGCAATCAGCCCCAGCATTTT
-	TRBV9	-	TRBJ2-5	15	CASSVGASSQETQYF	TGTGCCAGCAGCGTAGGGGCTTCCAGCCAAGAGACCCAGTACTTC
-	TRBV5-1	-	TRBJ1-6	16	CASSFGTGSYNSPLHF	TGCGCCAGCAGCTTCGGGACGGGTTCCTATAATTCACCCCTCCACTTT
-	TRBV18	-	TRBJ1-1	14	CASSPGGGSTEAFF	TGTGCCAGCTCACCTGGCGGAGGGTCGACTGAAGCTTTCTTT
-	TRBV18	few	TRBJ2-7	14	CASSPMEGQTEQYF	TGTGCCAGCTCACCAATGGAGGGACAGACCGAGCAGTACTTC
TRBD2	TRBV10-3	-	TRBJ2-1	16	CAIRSLGTSAYNEQFF	TGTGCCATCAGGAGTCTTGGGACTAGCGCGTACAATGAGCAGTTCTTC
-	TRBV6-1	-	TRBJ1-5	13	CASSEDISQPQHF	TGTGCCAGCAGTGAAGATATTAGTCAGCCCCAGCATTTT
-	TRBV5-1	-	TRBJ1-5	14	CASSEGSTSQPQHF	TGCGCCAGCAGCGAAGGGAGCACTAGTCAGCCCCAGCATTTT
-	TRBV29-1	once	TRBJ1-2	13	CSVDEPGLYGYTF	TGCAGCGTTGACGAGCCAGGGCTCTATGGCTACACCTTC
-	TRBV10-1	-	TRBJ2-1	14	CASSGGTGDNEQFF	TGCGCCAGCAGTGGGGGGACTGGTGACAATGAGCAGTTCTTC
-	TRBV25-1	-	TRBJ2-2	16	CASSEDPHDYTGELFF	TGTGCCAGCAGCGAGGACCCCCACGATTACACCGGGGAGCTGTTTTTT
-	TRBV5-6	-	TRBJ2-7	12	CASSFPGYEQYF	TGTGCCAGCAGCTTTCCCGGGTACGAGCAGTACTTC